The source of this T cell receptor (beta chain) is a study of blood T cell repertoires in COVID-19. On the study more broadly: T cells, B-cell-depleted T cells, or PBMCs provided the cDNA or gDNA that served as material.

Germline CDR1 reads SGDLS; CDR2 reads YYNGEE. The CDR3 runs 18 residues. Trimming removed 0 bases from V and 0 bases from J, with 16 bases in between. The study recruited people aged about 18 to 95 years across approximately 24 US areas. Produced via immunoSEQ multiplex PCR; TCRdb's table is partial and in-frame only. The data show 230,000 or so clones, about nine tenths seen once. The source is a woman in her twenties or thirties who had recovered from COVID-19. V and J are TRBV9 and TRBJ1-3; no definite D call. The sequenced sample consisted of PBMCs or T cells enriched from blood (not recorded which). CDR3 sequence reads: CASSVAQTARGSGNTIYF. CDR3 DNA sequence: TGTGCCAGCAGCGTAGCCCAGACGGCACGGGGCTCTGGAAACACCATATATTTT.